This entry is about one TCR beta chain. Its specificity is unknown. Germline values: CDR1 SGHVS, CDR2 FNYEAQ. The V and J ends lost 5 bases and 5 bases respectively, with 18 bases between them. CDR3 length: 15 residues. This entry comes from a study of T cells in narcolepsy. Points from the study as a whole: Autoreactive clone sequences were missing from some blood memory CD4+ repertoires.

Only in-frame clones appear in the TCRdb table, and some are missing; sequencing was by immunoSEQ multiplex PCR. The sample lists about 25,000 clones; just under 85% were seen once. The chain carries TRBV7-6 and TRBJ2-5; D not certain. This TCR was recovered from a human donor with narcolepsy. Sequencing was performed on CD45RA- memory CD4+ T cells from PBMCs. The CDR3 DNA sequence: TGTGCCAGCAGCCCCTTACGTACCGGGTGGGAGACCCAGTACTTC. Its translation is CASSPLRTGWETQYF.